This T cell receptor (beta chain) was recovered during a study of CD8 T cells in Susac syndrome (dated by TCRdb to between 2018 and 2021). For context, the study as a whole: Among the sequenced Susac syndrome patients, more than five had clinically active disease and fewer than 10 were in clinical remission. The study used repertoire sequencing to test whether antigen drove CD8+ T cell activation and differentiation in Susac syndrome. Clonality of the CD8+ T cell repertoire was compared between 11 to 12 healthy donors, approximately 14 Susac syndrome patients and roughly 16 multiple sclerosis patients. At blood withdrawal, Susac syndrome patients were therapy-naive, treated with corticosteroids (with IVIg additionally given to some), or treated with IVIg alone. The paper as a whole reports these results and caveats: Clonal expansion was observed in Susac syndrome CD8+ repertoires, with the highest expansion in CD8+ TEMRA cells and greater expansion in clinically active than in remitting patients. The TCR sequencing and HLA analysis was acknowledged to have included a relatively small number of individuals. In the total CD8+ and CD8+ TEMRA repertoires, 15 to 20 and five Susac-specific public clones, respectively, were identified.

The V end loses 4 bases and the J end loses 6 bases, and a stretch of 10 bases separates them. The germline V gene encodes CDR1 SGHRS and CDR2 YFSETQ. Taken from cysteine to phenylalanine, the CDR3 has 12 residues. The CDR3 DNA has 36 bases and is translated from base 1. With regard to this clonotype: Its antigen is currently not known. Base qualities are not recorded, but no much larger clone differs from it by a single base.

RNA was extracted using the RNeasy kit, and about 0.5 to 1 ug of the RNA was reverse transcribed with random hexamers. The immunoSEQ multiplex PCR assay, covering 54 Vbeta and 13 Jbeta segments, was used to amplify TCR beta CDR3 regions. Bias from PCR amplification was corrected by using a synthetic template baseline for primer optimization and for computational correction. The authors' analysis ran thus. Reads were annotated to V, D and J genes per IMGT and analyzed with immunoSEQ Analyzer, keeping only productive sequences. Clonality was computed as one minus Shannon entropy normalized by log2 of the number of productive unique sequences. For each patient and control, public and private clones were evaluated among the 100 most prevalent clones. Clones were defined as Susac-specific when absent from the healthy and MS cohorts, from about 1,100 published viral clones and from other ImmuneACCESS disease sequences. TCRdb ran its own pipeline on the public reads, namely fastp trimming at Q25 and MiXCR clone calling, and kept in-frame beta chains. Identical CDR3 protein sequences are pooled into one entry, listed with their most common genes and DNA. TCRdb, not the authors, supplied the V and J calls. The sample yields tens of thousands of distinct CDR3 sequences; around 93% were counted once. Under 0.6% of the sample belongs to the ten largest clones.

Peripheral blood CD8+ and CD4+ T cells from healthy donors, Susac syndrome patients and multiple sclerosis patients were profiled by high-throughput TCR beta sequencing. Susac syndrome patients met recently defined diagnostic criteria for definite or probable disease. Bulk CD8+ and CD4+ T cells were purified by magnetic negative isolation, while CD8+ TEMRA cells were enriched using FACS. Blood was drawn into EDTA tubes, processed within 24 hours, and PBMCs were isolated by density gradient centrifugation. PBMCs intended for TCR sequencing were cryopreserved in liquid nitrogen and were subsequently thawed in a 37 degrees C water bath. The sorted or isolated CD4+, CD8+ and CD8+ TEMRA cells reached a purity of at least 90%.

The specimen was CD8+ T cells from PBMCs. The rearranged segments are TRBV5-1 and TRBJ1-1; the D gene is unclear. This clonotype originated in a human donor with Susac syndrome. The CDR3 amino acid sequence is: CASSADSPEAFF. The DNA reads as follows: TGCGCCAGCAGCGCGGACTCTCCTGAAGCTTTCTTT.